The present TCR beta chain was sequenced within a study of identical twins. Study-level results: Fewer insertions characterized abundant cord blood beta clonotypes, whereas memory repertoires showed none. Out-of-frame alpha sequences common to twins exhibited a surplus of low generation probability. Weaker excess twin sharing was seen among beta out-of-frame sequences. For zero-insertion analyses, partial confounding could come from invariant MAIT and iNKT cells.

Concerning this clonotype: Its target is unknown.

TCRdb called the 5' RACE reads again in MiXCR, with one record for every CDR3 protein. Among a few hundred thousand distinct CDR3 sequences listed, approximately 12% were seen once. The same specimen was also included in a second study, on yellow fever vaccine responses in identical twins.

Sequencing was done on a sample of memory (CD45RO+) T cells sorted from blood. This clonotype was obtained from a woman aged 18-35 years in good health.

This CDR3 reads CASSLVSHSSYEQYF. Here the CDR3 DNA reads TGTGCCAGCAGCTTAGTATCCCACAGCTCCTACGAGCAGTACTTC. This chain links TRBV7-6 with TRBJ2-7; D not resolved. Germline CDR1 reads SGHVS; CDR2 reads FNYEAQ. CDR3 length: 15 amino acids. V was cut by 1 base and J by 0 bases, with 10 bases left in between.